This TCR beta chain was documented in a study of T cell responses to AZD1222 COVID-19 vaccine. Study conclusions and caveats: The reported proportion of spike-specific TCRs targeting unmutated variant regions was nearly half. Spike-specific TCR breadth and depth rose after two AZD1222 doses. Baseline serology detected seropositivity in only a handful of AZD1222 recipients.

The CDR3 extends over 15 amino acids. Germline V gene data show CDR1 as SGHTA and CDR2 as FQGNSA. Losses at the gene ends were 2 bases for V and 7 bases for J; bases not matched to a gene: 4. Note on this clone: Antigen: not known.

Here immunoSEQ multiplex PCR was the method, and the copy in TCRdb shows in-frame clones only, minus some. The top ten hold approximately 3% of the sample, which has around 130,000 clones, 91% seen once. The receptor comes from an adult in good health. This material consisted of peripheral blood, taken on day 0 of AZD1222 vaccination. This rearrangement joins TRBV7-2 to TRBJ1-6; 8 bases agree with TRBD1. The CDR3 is CASSLIAGGNSPLHF. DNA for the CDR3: TGTGCCAGCAGCTTAATCGCAGGGGGCAATTCACCCCTCCACTTT.